This TCR beta chain was profiled in a study of blood T cell repertoires in COVID-19 (dated by TCRdb to the early 2020s). The study in broad terms: Samples covering the acute and convalescent phases of COVID-19 were provided by collaborators in the United States, Italy and Spain. Nearly every sample came with metadata listing a de-identified subject ID, COVID-19 status, age in years and sex. The material from the prospective study consisted of cDNA or gDNA derived from T cells, B-cell-depleted T cells, or PBMCs. HLA class I and class II types, where available, came from metadata supplied by the sample provider rather than from assay-based typing. Subjects who had been exposed to COVID-19, were actively infected with it, or had recovered from it provided the deeply sampled blood TCRbeta repertoires that made up the dataset. The repertoires were made available in a free public database intended to serve as a resource for research on the immune response to SARS-CoV-2. Samples were obtained from the ongoing ImmuneRACE study (first 160 participants) and from about 1,300 subjects provided by 6 global collaborators.

This clone was observed a single time. This clone's antigen is unknown. Per-base quality was not reported, and no clone a single base away is much larger than it. TCRbeta CDR3 regions were amplified from genomic DNA using the immunoSEQ Assay, a bias-controlled multiplex PCR. The authors' pipeline ran thus. The number of nucleated cells in each sample was estimated from the amplification of reference gene primers within the assay. Sequence reads were collapsed and filtered to measure the absolute abundance of every unique TCRbeta CDR3 rearrangement. For each sample, productive Simpson clonality was calculated as the square root of Simpson's diversity index over productive rearrangements. Here the immuneACCESS table is served through TCRdb, limited to in-frame sequences with V and J called. Missing clones are a known gap in these copies; in checked studies unresolved V genes cover under half, and the rest lacks a known reason. V, J and clone size are taken as reported in that table, and D and trimming were inferred from the DNA itself. The sample table shows some 180,000 clones, and roughly nine tenths are seen once. The ten top clones hold about 7% of the sample.

Each collaborating institution followed its own protocols to collect whole blood in K2EDTA tubes. Collaborator samples were shipped for TCRbeta analysis as frozen whole blood, isolated PBMCs, or DNA extracted from either sample type. Study-wide conclusions, independent of this receptor: Clinical and demographic metadata were provided uncurated, with the amount varying by source and participant.

V is reduced by 0 bases and J by 5 bases, leaving a spacing of 11 bases between them. CDR1 is given as GTSNPN and CDR2 as SVGIG, both from the germline V gene (reference sequence). The cysteine opens and the phenylalanine closes a CDR3 of 14 amino acids. Of all the DNA, just the CDR3 is kept, 42 bases in frame from base 1. Sequenced sample: peripheral blood. This receptor was taken from a man aged 40-49 years with acute or convalescent COVID-19. This chain joins TRBV30 to TRBJ1-5, with the D gene uncertain. The CDR3 reads CAWSVSGSHQPQHF. The nucleotides are TGTGCCTGGAGTGTAAGCGGATCTCATCAGCCCCAGCATTTT.